Shown below are 2 T cell receptor beta chains from a single sample sequenced in a study of blood T cell repertoires in COVID-19. Assay used: immunoSEQ multiplex PCR; TCRdb lists only in-frame clones, some missing. The sample gives about 200,000 clones, less than 85% of which show up once; around 19% is in the top ten. The sequenced material came from PBMCs or T cells enriched from blood (not recorded which). The receptors derive from a man aged 40-49 years who had recovered from COVID-19.

This chain uses TRBV7-8 with TRBJ2-7, with D possibly being TRBD1 (6 bases). The length of the CDR3 is 15 residues. V was shortened by 3 bases and J by 3 bases, with 15 bases between the two germline ends. CDR1 SGHVS and CDR2 FQNEAQ come from the germline V gene. The chain's CDR3 is CASSLLQGVNYEQYF. The DNA for the CDR3 is TGTGCCAGCAGCTTGTTACAGGGAGTAAACTACGAGCAGTACTTC.

V is TRBV13 and J is TRBJ2-7, with TRBD1 matching over 8 bases. The CDR3 contains 16 residues. Trimming cost V 5 bases and J 2 bases; bases outside gene matches: 11. Germline CDR1 is PRHDT and CDR2 is FYEKMQ (reference sequence). In DNA form, the CDR3 reads TGTGCCAGCAGCCGGAGGACAGGGACGACGGCCTACGAGCAGTACTTC. This codes for CASSRRTGTTAYEQYF.